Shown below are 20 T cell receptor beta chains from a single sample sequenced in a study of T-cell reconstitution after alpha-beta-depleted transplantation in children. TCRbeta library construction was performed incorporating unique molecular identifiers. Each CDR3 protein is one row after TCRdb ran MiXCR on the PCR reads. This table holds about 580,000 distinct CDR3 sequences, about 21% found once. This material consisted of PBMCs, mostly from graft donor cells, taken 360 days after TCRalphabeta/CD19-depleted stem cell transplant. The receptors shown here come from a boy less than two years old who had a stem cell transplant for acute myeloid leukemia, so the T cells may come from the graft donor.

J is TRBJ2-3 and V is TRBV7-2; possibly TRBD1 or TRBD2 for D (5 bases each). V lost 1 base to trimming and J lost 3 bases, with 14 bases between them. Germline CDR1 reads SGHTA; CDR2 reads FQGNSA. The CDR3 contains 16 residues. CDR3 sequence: CASSLELRELTDTQYF. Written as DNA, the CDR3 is TGTGCCAGCAGCTTAGAGCTCAGGGAGCTGACAGATACGCAGTATTTT.

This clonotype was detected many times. The CDR3 region is CSVEQGSYGYTF. CDR3 sequence (DNA): TGCAGCGTAGAACAGGGGTCCTATGGCTACACCTTC. The chain is built from TRBV29-1 and TRBJ1-2, with 7 bases that match TRBD1. V was clipped by 6 bases and J by 4 bases; unmatched bases: 5. The CDR3 has 12 residues. Germline V lookup: CDR1 SQVTM, CDR2 ANQGSEA.

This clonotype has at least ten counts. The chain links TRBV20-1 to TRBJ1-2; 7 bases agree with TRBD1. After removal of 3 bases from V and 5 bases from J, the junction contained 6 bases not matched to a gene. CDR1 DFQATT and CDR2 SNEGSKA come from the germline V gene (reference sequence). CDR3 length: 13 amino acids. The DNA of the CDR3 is TGCAGTGCTAGTAGACAGGGTGGATATGGCTACACCTTC. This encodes CSASRQGGYGYTF.

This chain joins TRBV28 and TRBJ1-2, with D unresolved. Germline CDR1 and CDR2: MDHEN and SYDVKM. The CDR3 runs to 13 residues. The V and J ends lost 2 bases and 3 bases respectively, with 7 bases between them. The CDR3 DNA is TGTGCCAGCAGTTTAGGGGTGGACTATGGCTACACCTTC. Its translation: CASSLGVDYGYTF.

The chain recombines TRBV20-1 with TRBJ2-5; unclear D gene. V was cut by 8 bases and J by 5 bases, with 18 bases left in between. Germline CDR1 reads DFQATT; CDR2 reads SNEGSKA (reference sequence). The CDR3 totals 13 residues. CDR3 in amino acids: CSPLNRLSETQYF. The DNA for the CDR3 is TGCAGTCCGCTCAACCGGCTCTCGGAGACCCAGTACTTC.

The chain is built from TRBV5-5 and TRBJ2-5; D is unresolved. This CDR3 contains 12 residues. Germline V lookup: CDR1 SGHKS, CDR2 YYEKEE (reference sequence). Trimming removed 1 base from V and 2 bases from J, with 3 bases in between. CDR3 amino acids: CASSLKQETQYF. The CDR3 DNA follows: TGTGCCAGCAGCTTGAAGCAAGAGACCCAGTACTTC.

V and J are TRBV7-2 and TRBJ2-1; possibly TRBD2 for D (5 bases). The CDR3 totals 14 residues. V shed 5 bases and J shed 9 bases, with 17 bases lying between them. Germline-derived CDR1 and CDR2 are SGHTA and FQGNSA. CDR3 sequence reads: CASSERVGMGEQFF. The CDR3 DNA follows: TGTGCCAGCAGCGAGAGGGTAGGGATGGGTGAGCAGTTCTTC.

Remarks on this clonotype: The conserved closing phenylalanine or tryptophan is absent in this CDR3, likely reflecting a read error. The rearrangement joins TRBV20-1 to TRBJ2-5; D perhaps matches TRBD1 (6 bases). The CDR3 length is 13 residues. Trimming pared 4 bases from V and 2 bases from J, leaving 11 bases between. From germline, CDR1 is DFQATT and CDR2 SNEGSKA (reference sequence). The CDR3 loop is CSANRDVQETQYL. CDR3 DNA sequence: TGCAGTGCTAACAGGGATGTTCAAGAGACCCAGTACCTC.

The CDR3 is CASSLYNTDTQYF. The DNA of the CDR3 is TGTGCCAGCAGTTTGTACAACACAGATACGCAGTATTTT. This rearrangement joins TRBV27 to TRBJ2-3; D gene ambiguous. The ends were cut back, 3 bases at V and 2 bases at J, with 6 bases in the middle. Germline values: CDR1 MNHEY, CDR2 SMNVEV (reference sequence). The CDR3 runs to 13 residues.

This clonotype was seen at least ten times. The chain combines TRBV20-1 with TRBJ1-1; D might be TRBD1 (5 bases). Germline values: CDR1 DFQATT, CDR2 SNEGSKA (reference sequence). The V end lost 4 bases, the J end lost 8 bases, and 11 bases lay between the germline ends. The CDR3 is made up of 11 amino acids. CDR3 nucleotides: TGCAGTGCTATGTGGGGGACCGAAGCTTTCTTT. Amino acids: CSAMWGTEAFF.

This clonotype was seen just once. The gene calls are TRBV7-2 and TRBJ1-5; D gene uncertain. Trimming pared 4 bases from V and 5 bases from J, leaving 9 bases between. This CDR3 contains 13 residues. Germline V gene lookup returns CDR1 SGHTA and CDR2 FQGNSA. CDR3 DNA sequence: TGTGCCAGCAGCTCCGGCCTCTATCAGCCCCAGCATTTT. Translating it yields CASSSGLYQPQHF.

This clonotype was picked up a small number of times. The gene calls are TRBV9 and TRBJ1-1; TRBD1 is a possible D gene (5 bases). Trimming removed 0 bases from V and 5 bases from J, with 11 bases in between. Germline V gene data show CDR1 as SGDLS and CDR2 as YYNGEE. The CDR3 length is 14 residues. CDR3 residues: CASSVGGQGTEAFF. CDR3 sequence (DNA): TGTGCCAGCAGCGTAGGGGGCCAAGGGACTGAAGCTTTCTTT. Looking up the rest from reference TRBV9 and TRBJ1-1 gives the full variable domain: DSGVTQTPKHLITATGQRVTLRCSPRSGDLSVYWYQQSLDQGLQFLIQYYNGEERAKGNILERFSAQQFPDLHSELNLSSLELGDSALYFCASSVGGQGTEAFFGQGTRLTVV.

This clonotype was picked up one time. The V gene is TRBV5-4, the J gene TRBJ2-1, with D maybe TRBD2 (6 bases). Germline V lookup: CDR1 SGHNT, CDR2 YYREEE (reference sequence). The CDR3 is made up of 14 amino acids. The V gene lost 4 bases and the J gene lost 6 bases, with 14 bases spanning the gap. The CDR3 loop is CASSPPSGANEQFF. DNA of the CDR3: TGTGCCAGCAGCCCCCCCTCGGGAGCCAATGAGCAGTTCTTC.

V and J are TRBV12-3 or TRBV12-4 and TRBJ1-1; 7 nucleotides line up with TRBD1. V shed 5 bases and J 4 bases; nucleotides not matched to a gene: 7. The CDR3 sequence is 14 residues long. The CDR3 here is CASSVLTGATEAFF. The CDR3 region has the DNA TGTGCCAGCAGTGTTCTCACAGGGGCCACTGAAGCTTTCTTT.

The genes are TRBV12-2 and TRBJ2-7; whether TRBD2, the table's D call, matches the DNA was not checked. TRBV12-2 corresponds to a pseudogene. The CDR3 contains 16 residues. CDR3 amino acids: CASRSPAREIRSEQYV. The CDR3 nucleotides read TGTGCAAGTCGCTCACCCGCACGAGAGATACGGAGCGAGCAGTACGTC.

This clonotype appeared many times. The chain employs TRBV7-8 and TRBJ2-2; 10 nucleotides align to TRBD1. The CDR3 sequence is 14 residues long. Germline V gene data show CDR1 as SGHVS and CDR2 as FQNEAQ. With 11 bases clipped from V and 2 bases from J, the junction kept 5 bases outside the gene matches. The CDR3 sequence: CAEGQGVNTGELFF. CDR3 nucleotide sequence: TGTGCCGAAGGACAGGGGGTAAACACCGGGGAGCTGTTTTTT.

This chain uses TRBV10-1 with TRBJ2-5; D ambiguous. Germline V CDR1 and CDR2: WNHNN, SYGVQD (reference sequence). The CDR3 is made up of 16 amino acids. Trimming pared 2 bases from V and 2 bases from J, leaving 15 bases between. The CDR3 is CASSETLRAQQETQYF. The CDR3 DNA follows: TGCGCCAGCAGTGAGACGTTACGGGCCCAGCAAGAGACCCAGTACTTC.

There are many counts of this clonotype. The CDR3 is CASSPWGGNQPQHF. CDR3 nucleotide sequence: TGTGCCAGCAGTCCTTGGGGGGGCAATCAGCCCCAGCATTTT. V gene TRBV27 combines with J gene TRBJ1-5; weak D call: TRBD1 (5 bases). The CDR3 loop spans 14 amino acids. The germline V and J ends were trimmed by 5 bases and 2 bases, with 10 bases remaining between them. The germline V gene has CDR1 MNHEY and CDR2 SMNVEV (reference sequence).

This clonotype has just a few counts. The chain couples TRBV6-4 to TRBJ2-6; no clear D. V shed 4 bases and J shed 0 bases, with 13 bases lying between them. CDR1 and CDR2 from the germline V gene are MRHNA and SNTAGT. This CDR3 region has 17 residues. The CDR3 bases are TGTGCCAGCAGTGTTCTTCCCGTTAGCTCTGGGGCCAACGTCCTGACTTTC. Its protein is CASSVLPVSSGANVLTF.

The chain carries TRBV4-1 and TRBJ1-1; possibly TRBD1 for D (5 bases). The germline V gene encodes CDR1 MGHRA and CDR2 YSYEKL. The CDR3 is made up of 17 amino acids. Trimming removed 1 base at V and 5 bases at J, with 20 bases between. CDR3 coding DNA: TGCGCCAGCAGCCAAGCTCAGGTGGGGGGTATGAGGACTGAAGCTTTCTTT. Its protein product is CASSQAQVGGMRTEAFF.